This TCR beta chain was identified in a study of blood T cell repertoires in COVID-19. At the level of the study: Material from acute and convalescent COVID-19 was sourced from the United States, Italy and Spain. From T cells, B-cell-depleted T cells, or PBMCs came the material, which was cDNA or gDNA.

V was clipped by 5 bases and J by 2 bases, with 11 bases between them. The V gene's germline CDR1 is SGDLS and CDR2 YYNGEE. This CDR3 is 15 amino acids long. Original data processing: Researchers report that nucleated cell counts were estimated from reference gene primer amplification. TCRdb's copy holds only in-frame clones and misses some; the assay was immunoSEQ multiplex PCR. V, J and clone size reflect that table, while D and trimming were determined from the DNA. The sample shows about 140,000 clones, just under 90% of them seen only once. The sequence derives from a woman aged 80 or over with acute or convalescent COVID-19. The chain carries TRBV9 and TRBJ2-6; possibly TRBD2 for D (6 bases). Sequenced material: peripheral blood. CDR3 region: CASSPRGAGANVLTF. The CDR3 DNA is TGTGCCAGCAGTCCCCGCGGGGCTGGGGCCAACGTCCTGACTTTC.